Below, 9 T cell receptor beta chains from the same sample are listed, as sequenced in a study of T cells after yellow fever vaccination. One entry per CDR3 protein, called by TCRdb with MiXCR from the 5' RACE reads. The data contain around 610,000 distinct CDR3 sequences, less than 15% of them singletons. Sequenced material: PBMCs, taken on the day of the yellow fever booster vaccination. These receptors all stem from a man under 40 who received the YFV17D yellow fever vaccine.

V and J are TRBV10-1 and TRBJ2-1, with TRBD2 matching 8 bases. CDR1 and CDR2 from the germline V gene are WNHNN and SYGVQD (reference sequence). This CDR3 has 15 residues. V shed 3 bases and J 13 bases; nucleotides not matched to a gene: 14. CDR3 DNA sequence: TGCGCCAGCAGTGAAAACCTAGCGGGCCTTGGGTTTCAGTTCTTC. It yields the protein CASSENLAGLGFQFF.

CDR3 amino acids: CASSDARTGNEQYF. The CDR3 DNA reads as TGTGCCAGCAGCGACGCCCGGACAGGGAACGAGCAGTACTTC. The rearrangement links TRBV9 to TRBJ2-7, with TRBD1 identical over 8 bases. After removal of 3 bases from V and 5 bases from J, the junction contained 7 bases not matched to a gene. The length of the CDR3 is 14 residues. Per the germline V gene, CDR1 is SGDLS and CDR2 is YYNGEE.

This clonotype showed up many times. The chain's CDR3 is CASTHTRGQTYGYTF. CDR3 DNA sequence: TGTGCCAGCACTCACACGCGGGGGCAGACCTATGGCTACACCTTC. The chain employs TRBV12-3 or TRBV12-4 and TRBJ1-2; a possible D gene is TRBD1 (6 bases). Trimming shortened V by 7 bases and J by 4 bases, and 19 bases separated the two germline ends. CDR3 length: 15 amino acids.

This clonotype was seen only a few times. The chain couples TRBV20-1 to TRBJ2-5; TRBD2 is a possible D gene (7 bases). Between the trimmed V and J ends, which lost 4 bases and 13 bases, there was a span of 16 bases. Germline V gene sequence: CDR1 DFQATT, CDR2 SNEGSKA (reference sequence). CDR3 size: 11 residues. CDR3: CSAMGGGWGYF. The CDR3 region has the DNA TGCAGTGCTATGGGCGGGGGCTGGGGGTACTTC.

This sequence joins TRBV7-2 and TRBJ1-4; D gene ambiguous. V lost 1 base, J lost 5 bases, and 11 bases lay in between. Germline assignment: CDR1 SGHTA and CDR2 FQGNSA. The CDR3 has 15 amino acids. The CDR3 nucleotides read TGTGCCAGCAGCTTAGTAGTCACCCAGAATGAAAAACTGTTTTTT. It specifies CASSLVVTQNEKLFF.

This clonotype occurred a few times. This chain links TRBV24-1 with TRBJ2-5, with D perhaps TRBD2 (6 bases). Germline CDR1 and CDR2: KGHDR and SFDVKD. V gave up 2 bases and J gave up 4 bases, with 13 bases separating them. The CDR3 loop spans 15 amino acids. The CDR3 DNA sequence: TGTGCCACCAGTGATTCACGTCAGGAGGGAGAGACCCAGTACTTC. This codes for CATSDSRQEGETQYF.

This clonotype was observed a few times. The chain has TRBV3-1 and TRBJ2-5, with 9 nucleotides matching TRBD2. The CDR3 has 14 residues. The trim removed 6 bases at V and 5 bases at J, leaving 7 bases unmatched. From germline, CDR1 is LGHDT and CDR2 YNNKEL (reference sequence). CDR3: CASSPSGKGETQYF. The CDR3 nucleotides are TGTGCCAGCAGTCCTAGCGGGAAGGGGGAGACCCAGTACTTC.

This clonotype was seen a handful of times. The chain is built from TRBV7-2 and TRBJ2-1, with unresolved D. The CDR3 is 14 amino acids. Trimming removed 4 bases from V and 8 bases from J, with 15 bases in between. Per the germline V gene, CDR1 is SGHTA and CDR2 is FQGNSA. The CDR3, as DNA: TGTGCCAGCAGCTCCGGGCGAGGTTGGGATGAGCAGTTCTTC. Its protein is CASSSGRGWDEQFF. Full variable domain (remainder filled in from reference TRBV7-2 and TRBJ2-1): GAGVSQSPSNKVTEKGKDVELRCDPISGHTALYWYRQSLGQGLEFLIYFQGNSAPDKSGLPSDRFSAERTGGSVSTLTIQRTQQEDSAVYLCASSSGRGWDEQFFGPGTRLTVL.

The sample holds a few counts of this clonotype. J is TRBJ2-7 and V is TRBV7-2, with no clear D. There are 14 residues in the CDR3. Per the germline V gene, CDR1 is SGHTA and CDR2 is FQGNSA. V was pared by 5 bases and J by 3 bases, with 14 bases between. CDR3 amino acids: CASSRPPGNYEQYF. CDR3 nucleotides: TGTGCCAGCAGCCGACCACCCGGCAACTACGAGCAGTACTTC.